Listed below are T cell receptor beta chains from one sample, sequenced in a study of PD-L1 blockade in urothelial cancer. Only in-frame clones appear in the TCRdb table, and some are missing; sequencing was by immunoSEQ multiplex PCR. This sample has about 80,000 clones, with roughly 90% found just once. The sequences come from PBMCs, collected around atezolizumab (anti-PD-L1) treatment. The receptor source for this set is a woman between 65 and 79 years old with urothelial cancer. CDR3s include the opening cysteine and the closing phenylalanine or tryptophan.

CDR3 protein: CASSLYSNQPQHF; V gene: TRBV9
CDR3 protein: CASSFRRDTSIEQYF; V gene: TRBV28
CDR3 protein: CASSPGTGTYEQYF; V gene: TRBV19
CDR3 protein: CASSSPGLMNEKLFF; V gene: TRBV7-9
CDR3 protein: CASSLSPGGLDTGELFF; V gene: TRBV7-2
CDR3 protein: CASSFGPPWGVAGGNEQFF; V gene: TRBV7-3
CDR3 protein: CACFRQTDYGYTF; V gene: TRBV30
CDR3 protein: CASSLSGAYEKLFF; V gene: TRBV6-6
CDR3 protein: CASSLYNGQDTNYGYTF; V gene: TRBV7-8
CDR3 protein: CASSPWTSGSGKETQYF; V gene: TRBV11-1
CDR3 protein: CASREDRTNEKLFF; V gene: TRBV2
CDR3 protein: CASSPAADTNTQYF; V gene: TRBV4-3
CDR3 protein: CASTMGQGRKGYTF; V gene: TRBV28
CDR3 protein: CASSLTHLAGRATDTQYF; V gene: TRBV11-1